The 5 T cell receptor beta chains listed next were all sequenced from one sample in a study of T-cell memory formation after mild COVID-19. TCRdb independently ran MiXCR on the 5' RACE reads; one entry per CDR3 protein. Among roughly 610,000 distinct CDR3 sequences listed, around 16% were seen once. Sequencing was performed on PBMCs or a T cell subset sorted from them (not recorded which). The source is an adult woman who had mild COVID-19 (a few samples of this study predate the infection). Cell type and time point are not known.

This rearrangement joins TRBV5-1 to TRBJ2-6, with D perhaps matching TRBD1 (5 bases). With 0 bases removed from V and 0 bases from J, the gap between germline ends came to 10 bases. The germline gives CDR1 SGHRS, CDR2 YFSETQ. This CDR3 spans 17 amino acids. This CDR3 is CASSLAGINSGANVLTF. The CDR3 nucleotides read TGCGCCAGCAGCTTGGCAGGGATTAACTCTGGGGCCAACGTCCTGACTTTC.

The chain couples TRBV12-5 to TRBJ2-3, with D unresolved. Trimming removed 10 bases from V and 14 bases from J, with 13 bases in between. Per germline, CDR1 LGHNT and CDR2 FRNRAP. The CDR3 is 9 residues long. CDR3 sequence: CATGPPRYF. The CDR3 coding sequence is TGTGCTACCGGTCCCCCGCGGTATTTT.

This clonotype was detected a few times. The J gene is TRBJ2-7, the V gene TRBV20-1, with TRBD1 identical over 8 bases. This CDR3 has 14 residues. Losses at the gene ends were 5 bases for V and 5 bases for J; bases not matched to a gene: 11. The germline V gene encodes CDR1 DFQATT and CDR2 SNEGSKA (reference sequence). This chain's CDR3 is CSAASGTGGNEQYF. The CDR3 DNA sequence: TGCAGTGCTGCCTCCGGGACAGGTGGCAACGAGCAGTACTTC.

This clonotype was counted at least ten times. The chain carries TRBV6-1 and TRBJ1-1; D gene uncertain. From germline, CDR1 is MNHNS and CDR2 SASEGT. V lost 5 bases, J lost 1 base, and 11 bases lay in between. The CDR3 extends over 14 amino acids. Here the CDR3 reads CASSPLGPNTEAFF. As DNA, the CDR3 is TGTGCCAGCAGTCCTCTCGGACCGAACACTGAAGCTTTCTTT.

The table lists this clonotype with a few counts. The chain has TRBV28 and TRBJ2-4; D ambiguous. Germline assignment: CDR1 MDHEN and CDR2 SYDVKM. CDR3 length equals 16 residues. The V end was cut by 3 bases, the J end by 0 bases, with 12 bases between. CDR3 in amino acids: CASSLLSSVAKNIQYF. CDR3 sequence (DNA): TGTGCCAGCAGTTTGCTCTCCTCGGTAGCCAAAAACATTCAGTACTTC.